The rows below give T cell receptor beta chains drawn from one sample of a study of T cells in Graves' hyperthyroidism and ophthalmopathy. From the multiplex PCR reads, TCRdb called clonotypes with MiXCR, one entry per CDR3 protein. Of about 52,000 distinct CDR3 sequences listed, roughly 50% are singletons. Sequencing was carried out using blood. The origin of the receptors is a woman in her forties or fifties with Graves' ophthalmopathy. Both conserved end residues are part of each CDR3. The D gene is left open where the match is weak. Clone size is shown for a subset of rows, as once, few, many or a class of expanded clone.

j_call clone_size d_call v_call cdr3_aa cdr3_nt
TRBJ2-7 many TRBD2 TRBV27 CASSLGTSFEQYF TGTGCCAGCAGTTTAGGGACTAGCTTCGAGCAGTACTTC
TRBJ1-3 NA NA TRBV4-1 CASSQDSALHDEISGNTIYF TGCGCCAGCAGCCAAGATTCCGCCCTCCACGACGAAATCTCTGGAAACACCATATATTTT
TRBJ2-7 NA NA TRBV20-1 CSVRTVPYEQYF TGCAGTGTACGGACAGTGCCTTACGAGCAGTACTTC
TRBJ2-7 many TRBD1 TRBV5-7 CASSLVGTGESHEQYF TGTGCCAGCAGCTTGGTTGGGACAGGGGAGAGCCACGAGCAGTACTTC
TRBJ2-1 many TRBD2 TRBV20-1 CSASTGLAGGNEQFF TGCAGTGCTAGCACGGGACTAGCGGGGGGCAATGAGCAGTTCTTC
TRBJ2-3 NA TRBD2 TRBV27 CDSSSASGGPSSTDTQYF TGTGACAGCAGTTCGGCCAGCGGGGGTCCCTCTAGCACAGATACGCAGTATTTT
TRBJ2-7 many TRBD1 TRBV27 CASSPGQSPSYEQYF TGTGCCAGCAGCCCGGGACAGTCCCCCTCCTACGAGCAGTACTTC
TRBJ1-3 NA NA TRBV2 CASSTGAGSGNTICF TGTGCCAGCAGTACAGGCGCCGGCTCTGGAAACACCATATGTTTT
TRBJ2-7 medium-sized NA TRBV7-9 CASSLGTYEQYF TGTGCCAGCAGCTTAGGCACCTACGAGCAGTACTTC
TRBJ1-1 NA NA TRBV7-2 CASSLDSGSYNEAFF TGTGCCAGCAGCTTAGATAGCGGGAGCTACAATGAAGCTTTCTTT
TRBJ2-6 many NA TRBV5-1 CASSGGGGGSGANVLTF TGCGCCAGCAGCGGGGGGGGCGGGGGCTCTGGGGCCAACGTCCTGACTTTC
TRBJ1-1 medium-sized NA TRBV29-1 CSVVDTEAFF TGCAGCGTTGTGGACACTGAAGCTTTCTTT
TRBJ2-1 once TRBD2 TRBV20-1 CSARDPSGRVEFF TGCAGTGCTAGAGATCCTAGCGGGAGGGTGGAGTTCTTC
TRBJ1-2 many NA TRBV20-1 CSASPAGGLSPGYTF TGCAGTGCTAGTCCGGCGGGGGGACTATCTCCTGGCTACACCTTC
TRBJ2-7 many TRBD2 TRBV9 CASSVDLGLAGDEQYF TGTGCCAGCAGCGTAGACTTAGGACTAGCGGGAGACGAGCAGTACTTC
TRBJ1-1 many NA TRBV3-1 CASSPTPDTEAFF TGTGCCAGCAGCCCGACGCCCGACACTGAAGCTTTCTTT
TRBJ2-5 NA TRBD1 TRBV7-9 CASSSAKTGAPETQYF TGTGCCAGCAGCTCAGCCAAGACAGGGGCCCCCGAGACCCAGTACTTC
TRBJ2-2 many TRBD1 TRBV10-3 CATRQGPTGELFF TGTGCCACTCGACAGGGCCCCACCGGGGAGCTGTTTTTT
TRBJ2-1 many NA TRBV5-1 CASGSSYNEQFF TGCGCCAGCGGGAGCTCCTACAATGAGCAGTTCTTC
TRBJ1-3 many NA TRBV6-1 CASSGTTRVFGNTIYF TGTGCCAGCAGTGGGACTACAAGGGTTTTCGGAAACACCATATATTTT
TRBJ1-2 many NA TRBV6-2/TRBV6-3 CASSYSSRTNYGYTF TGTGCCAGCAGTTACTCGAGCCGGACTAACTATGGCTACACCTTC
TRBJ2-7 many TRBD2 TRBV11-2 CASSFSGGLSYEQYF TGTGCCAGCAGCTTTAGCGGGGGACTTTCCTACGAGCAGTACTTC
TRBJ1-1 NA NA TRBV20-1 CSARKTSGGFF TGCAGTGCTAGGAAGACTAGCGGGGGTTTCTTT
TRBJ2-3 many TRBD1 TRBV9 CASSADQTGGTDTQYF TGTGCCAGCAGCGCGGATCAGACAGGGGGCACAGATACGCAGTATTTT
TRBJ2-3 many TRBD1 TRBV4-1 CASSPLWAGGADTQYF TGCGCCAGCAGCCCCCTCTGGGCAGGGGGCGCAGATACGCAGTATTTT
TRBJ2-7 NA NA TRBV3-2 CASSQDSSGRYEQYF TGTGCCAGCAGCCAAGACTCTAGCGGGAGATACGAGCAGTACTTC
TRBJ1-1 NA NA TRBV6-4 CASSDGVGVGEAFF TGTGCCAGCAGTGACGGGGTTGGGGTAGGTGAAGCTTTCTTT
TRBJ2-3 NA TRBD1 TRBV30 CAYTQGNEADTQYF TGTGCCTACACACAGGGGAATGAAGCAGATACGCAGTATTTT
TRBJ2-5 NA NA TRBV7-2 CASSPRSPGLQETQYF TGCGCCAGCAGCCCACGATCCCCGGGACTCCAAGAGACCCAGTACTTC
TRBJ1-1 NA TRBD1 TRBV10-3 CAISGQGQAGPEAFF TGTGCCATCAGTGGCCAGGGACAGGCGGGGCCCGAAGCCTTCTTT
TRBJ2-3 many TRBD2 TRBV20-1 CSARDSEREAIDTQYF TGCAGTGCTAGAGATAGCGAGCGGGAGGCCATCGATACGCAGTATTTT
TRBJ2-5 NA TRBD2 TRBV11-3 CASSLAPGLAGQETQYF TGTGCCAGCAGCTTAGCCCCGGGACTAGCGGGCCAAGAGACCCAGTACTTC
TRBJ1-4 many TRBD1 TRBV2 CASSRRGRATNEKLFF TGTGCCAGCAGTCGCAGGGGGCGCGCAACTAATGAAAAACTGTTTTTT
TRBJ2-5 NA TRBD2 TRBV7-6 CASRPTGTSGGGWLKETQYF TGTGCCAGCAGGCCAACCGGGACTAGCGGGGGGGGCTGGTTAAAAGAGACCCAGTACTTC
TRBJ2-5 many NA TRBV11-2 CASSLAGRGATQYF TGTGCCAGCAGCTTAGCGGGACGCGGAGCGACCCAGTACTTC
TRBJ2-5 NA TRBD1 TRBV9 CASQGQGETQYF TGTGCCAGCCAGGGACAGGGAGAGACCCAGTACTTC
TRBJ2-1 many TRBD2 TRBV19 CASSKMTSGVNNEQFF TGTGCCAGTAGTAAGATGACTAGCGGGGTCAACAATGAGCAGTTCTTC
TRBJ2-2 many NA TRBV5-1 CASSTTSFGELFF TGCGCCAGCAGCACCACAAGTTTCGGGGAGCTGTTTTTT
TRBJ2-1 NA NA TRBV20-1 CSAETMLRDEQLF TGCAGTGCCGAGACTATGCTGAGGGATGAGCAGCTCTTC
TRBJ2-1 many TRBD2 TRBV19 CASSRPGLAGAYNEQFF TGTGCCAGTAGCCGTCCGGGACTAGCGGGGGCGTACAATGAGCAGTTCTTC
TRBJ1-5 NA NA TRBV2 CASSPLQGMGYGNQPQHF TGTGCCAGCAGTCCCCTCCAGGGAATGGGGTATGGCAATCAGCCCCAGCATTTT
TRBJ2-5 many NA TRBV7-7 CASSLSGQAAQETQYF TGTGCCAGCAGCTTATCTGGGCAGGCCGCCCAAGAGACCCAGTACTTC
TRBJ2-1 NA TRBD1 TRBV7-2 CASSSQGSHNEQFF TGTGCCAGCAGCTCACAGGGGTCGCATAATGAGCAGTTCTTC
TRBJ1-5 NA NA TRBV19 CASSTTWSNQPQHF TGTGCCAGTAGTACGACATGGAGCAATCAGCCCCAGCATTTT
TRBJ1-3 NA NA TRBV20-1 CSARETRRLNTIYF TGCAGTGCTAGGGAGACAAGGCGTTTAAACACCATATATTTT
TRBJ2-4 NA TRBD2 TRBV12-3/TRBV12-4 CASSAGGGGKNIQYF TGTGCCAGCAGCGCGGGGGGAGGGGGCAAAAACATTCAGTACTTC
TRBJ1-3 many NA TRBV7-8 CASSIAAGNTIYF TGTGCCAGCAGTATAGCGGCTGGAAACACCATATATTTT
TRBJ2-3 once NA TRBV6-1 CASSGFGRATQYF TGTGCCAGCAGTGGTTTCGGGCGAGCTACGCAGTATTTT